This T cell receptor beta chain was documented in a study of cytomegalovirus exposure and HLA in healthy donors. As regards this clone: Its antigen is unknown.

Notes on the study in general: What a later analysis reportedly showed was that an Asian-associated ancestry cluster had fewer N-insertions than the approximately 700-donor mean.

Germline V lookup: CDR1 SGHRS, CDR2 YFSETQ. The CDR3 contains 14 residues. V lost 0 bases to trimming and J lost 5 bases, with 9 bases between them. The study ran its PCR with 60 Vbeta and 13 Jbeta primers. In the authors' methods: Later, an analysis found approximately 80 million unique TCR beta chains, and approximately 10 million of these were shared. Data came from immunoSEQ multiplex PCR; TCRdb stores just in-frame clones and leaves some out. V and J calls and clone size are given by that table; D and trimming were obtained from the DNA. Here the sample spans 200,000 to 250,000 clones, just over 75% being singletons.

The J gene is TRBJ1-5, the V gene TRBV5-1, with a tentative D call TRBD1 (5 bases). The sequenced sample consisted of PBMCs. This receptor was identified in a man aged 18 to 30 in good health and CMV-seronegative. Here the CDR3 reads CASSLGRADQPQHF. For the CDR3, the DNA is TGCGCCAGCAGCTTGGGCAGGGCGGATCAGCCCCAGCATTTT.